The sequence of this T cell receptor (beta chain) was determined in a study of T cells after yellow fever vaccination. Study conclusions and caveats: Some clonotypes, a small share, were shared between CD4 and CD8 compartments. A faster peak, day 5 versus 15, was reached by the weaker secondary response.

There are many counts of this clonotype. What it binds is unknown. TCRdb re-called the 5' RACE reads with MiXCR, one entry per CDR3 protein. The repertoire holds about 350,000 distinct CDR3 sequences, with over 3.5% as singletons. The clonotype originates from a man between 18 and 35 years old who received the YFV17D yellow fever vaccine. The sequences come from PBMCs, collected 5 days after the yellow fever booster vaccination.

The CDR3 reads CASSLEGQRGGPETQYF. CDR3 DNA: TGTGCCAGCAGCTTAGAAGGGCAGCGGGGGGGCCCCGAGACCCAGTACTTC. V usage is TRBV11-2 and J usage is TRBJ2-5, with 10 bases that match TRBD2. The V segment lost 0 bases and the J segment 5 bases; nucleotides outside the gene matches: 9. The CDR3 is 17 amino acids. Germline V lookup: CDR1 SGHAT, CDR2 FQNNGV.